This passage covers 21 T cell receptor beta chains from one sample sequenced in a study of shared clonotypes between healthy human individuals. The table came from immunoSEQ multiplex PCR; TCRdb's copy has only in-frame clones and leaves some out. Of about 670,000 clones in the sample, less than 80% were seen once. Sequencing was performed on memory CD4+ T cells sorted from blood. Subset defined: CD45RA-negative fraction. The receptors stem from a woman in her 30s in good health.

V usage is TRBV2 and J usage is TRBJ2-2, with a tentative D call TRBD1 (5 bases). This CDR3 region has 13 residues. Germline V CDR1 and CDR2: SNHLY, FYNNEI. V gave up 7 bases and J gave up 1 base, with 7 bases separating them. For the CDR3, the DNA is TGTGCCAGCAATACAGGGAACACCGGGGAGCTGTTTTTT. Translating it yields CASNTGNTGELFF.

This chain's CDR3 is CASSLGFRSFSTDTQYF. DNA for the CDR3: TGTGCCAGCAGTTTAGGATTTAGGAGCTTCTCCACAGATACGCAGTATTTT. This chain links TRBV27 with TRBJ2-3; D uncertain. With 2 bases removed from V and 2 bases from J, the gap between germline ends came to 17 bases. This CDR3 has 17 residues. The germline CDR1 and CDR2 sequences are MNHEY and SMNVEV (reference sequence).

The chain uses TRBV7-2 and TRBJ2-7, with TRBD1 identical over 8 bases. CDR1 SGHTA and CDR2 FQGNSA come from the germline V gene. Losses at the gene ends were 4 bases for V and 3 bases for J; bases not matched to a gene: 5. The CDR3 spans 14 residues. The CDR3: CASSSYGQGYEQYF. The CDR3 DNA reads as TGTGCCAGCAGCTCGTACGGACAGGGCTACGAGCAGTACTTC.

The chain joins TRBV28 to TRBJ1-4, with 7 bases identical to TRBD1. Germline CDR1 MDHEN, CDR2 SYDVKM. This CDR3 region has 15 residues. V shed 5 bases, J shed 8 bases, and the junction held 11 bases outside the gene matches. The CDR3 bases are TGTGCCAGCAGTCCAACAACAGGGGTCGGGGAAAAACTGTTTTTT. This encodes CASSPTTGVGEKLFF.

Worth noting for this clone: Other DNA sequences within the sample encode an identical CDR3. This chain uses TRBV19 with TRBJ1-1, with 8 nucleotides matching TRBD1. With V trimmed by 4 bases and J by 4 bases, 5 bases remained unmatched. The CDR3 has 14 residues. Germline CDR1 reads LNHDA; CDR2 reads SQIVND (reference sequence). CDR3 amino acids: CASSRDRGSTEAFF. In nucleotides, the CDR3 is TGTGCCAGTAGTAGAGACAGGGGTAGCACTGAAGCTTTCTTT.

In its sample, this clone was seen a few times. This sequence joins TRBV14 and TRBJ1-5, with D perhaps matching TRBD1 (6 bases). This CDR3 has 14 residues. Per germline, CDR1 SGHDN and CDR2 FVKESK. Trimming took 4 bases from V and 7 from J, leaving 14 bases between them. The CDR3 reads CASSPTGSGQPQHF. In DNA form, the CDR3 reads TGTGCCAGCAGCCCAACAGGGAGCGGGCAGCCCCAGCATTTT.

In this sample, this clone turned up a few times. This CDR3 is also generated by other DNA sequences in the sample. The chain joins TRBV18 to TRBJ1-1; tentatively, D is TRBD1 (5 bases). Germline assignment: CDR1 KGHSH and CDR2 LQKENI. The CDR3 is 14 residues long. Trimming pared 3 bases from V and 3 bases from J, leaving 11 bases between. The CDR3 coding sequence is TGTGCCAGCTCACCTACCGGGACTGACACTGAAGCTTTCTTT. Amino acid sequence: CASSPTGTDTEAFF. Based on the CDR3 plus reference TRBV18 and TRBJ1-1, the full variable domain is NAGVMQNPRHLVRRRGQEARLRCSPMKGHSHVYWYRQLPEEGLKFMVYLQKENIIDESGMPKERFSAEFPKEGPSILRIQQVVRGDSAAYFCASSPTGTDTEAFFGQGTRLTVV.

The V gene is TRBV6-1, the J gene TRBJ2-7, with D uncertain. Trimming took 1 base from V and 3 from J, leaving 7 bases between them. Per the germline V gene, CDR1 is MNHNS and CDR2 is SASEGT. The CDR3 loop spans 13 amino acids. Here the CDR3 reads CASSEGHFYEQYF. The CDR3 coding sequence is TGTGCCAGCAGTGAAGGCCACTTCTACGAGCAGTACTTC.

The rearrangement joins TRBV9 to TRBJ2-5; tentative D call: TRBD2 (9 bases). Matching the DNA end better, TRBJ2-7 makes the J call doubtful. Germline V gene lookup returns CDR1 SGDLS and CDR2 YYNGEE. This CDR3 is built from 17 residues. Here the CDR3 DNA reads TGTGCCAGCAGCGGCCTAGCGGGACAGGCTTCAGGATACGAGCAGTACTTC. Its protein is CASSGLAGQASGYEQYF.

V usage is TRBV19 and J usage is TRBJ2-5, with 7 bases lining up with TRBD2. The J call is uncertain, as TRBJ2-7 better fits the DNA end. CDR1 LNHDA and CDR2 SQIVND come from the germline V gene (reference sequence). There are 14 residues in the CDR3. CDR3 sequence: CASSRLAAPYEQYF. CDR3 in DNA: TGTGCCAGTAGTCGGCTAGCGGCCCCATACGAGCAGTACTTC.

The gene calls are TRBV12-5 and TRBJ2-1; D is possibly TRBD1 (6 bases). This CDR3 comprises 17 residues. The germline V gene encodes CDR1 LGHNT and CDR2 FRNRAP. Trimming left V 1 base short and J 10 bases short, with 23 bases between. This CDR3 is CASGLDPLGHRVYEQFF. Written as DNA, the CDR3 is TGTGCTAGTGGTTTGGACCCGTTGGGACATCGGGTCTACGAGCAGTTCTTC.

The CDR3 protein is CASSNGVYEQFF. The CDR3 region has the DNA TGTGCCAGTAGTAATGGGGTCTATGAGCAGTTCTTC. The chain links TRBV19 to TRBJ2-1, with D unresolved. This CDR3 is 12 amino acids long. The V gene lost 4 bases and the J gene lost 8 bases, with 9 bases spanning the gap. Germline CDR1 and CDR2: LNHDA and SQIVND (reference sequence).

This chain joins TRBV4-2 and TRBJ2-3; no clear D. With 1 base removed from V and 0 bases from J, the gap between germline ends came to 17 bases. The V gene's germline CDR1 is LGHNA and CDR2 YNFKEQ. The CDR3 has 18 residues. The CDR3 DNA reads TGTGCCAGCAGCCAAGCCCCCCTCATTGGAACTAGCACAGATACGCAGTATTTT. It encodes CASSQAPLIGTSTDTQYF.

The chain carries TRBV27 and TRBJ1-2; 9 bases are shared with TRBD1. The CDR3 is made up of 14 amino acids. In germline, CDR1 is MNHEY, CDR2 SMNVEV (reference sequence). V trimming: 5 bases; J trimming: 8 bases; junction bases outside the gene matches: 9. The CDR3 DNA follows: TGTGCCAGCAGTGCCTCCGGGACAGGGAGAGGCTACACCTTC. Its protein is CASSASGTGRGYTF.

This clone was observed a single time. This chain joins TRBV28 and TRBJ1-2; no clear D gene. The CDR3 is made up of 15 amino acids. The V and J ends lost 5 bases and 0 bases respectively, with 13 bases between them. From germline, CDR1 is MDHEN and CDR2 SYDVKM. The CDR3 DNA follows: TGTGCCAGCAGTGAACGCAGGACTACTAACTATGGCTACACCTTC. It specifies CASSERRTTNYGYTF.

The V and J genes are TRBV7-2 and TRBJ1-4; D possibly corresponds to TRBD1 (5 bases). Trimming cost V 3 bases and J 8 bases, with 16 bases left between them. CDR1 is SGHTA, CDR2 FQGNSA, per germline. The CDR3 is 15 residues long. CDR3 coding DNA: TGTGCCAGCAGCTTTGGTTTCGGGGGTTACGAAAAACTGTTTTTT. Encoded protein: CASSFGFGGYEKLFF. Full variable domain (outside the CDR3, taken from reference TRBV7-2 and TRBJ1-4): GAGVSQSPSNKVTEKGKDVELRCDPISGHTALYWYRQSLGQGLEFLIYFQGNSAPDKSGLPSDRFSAERTGGSVSTLTIQRTQQEDSAVYLCASSFGFGGYEKLFFGSGTQLSVL.

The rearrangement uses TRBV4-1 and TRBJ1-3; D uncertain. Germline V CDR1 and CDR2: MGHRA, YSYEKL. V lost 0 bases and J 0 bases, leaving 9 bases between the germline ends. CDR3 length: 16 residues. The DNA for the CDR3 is TGCGCCAGCAGCCAAGAAGGATCCTCCTCTGGAAACACCATATATTTT. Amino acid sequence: CASSQEGSSSGNTIYF.

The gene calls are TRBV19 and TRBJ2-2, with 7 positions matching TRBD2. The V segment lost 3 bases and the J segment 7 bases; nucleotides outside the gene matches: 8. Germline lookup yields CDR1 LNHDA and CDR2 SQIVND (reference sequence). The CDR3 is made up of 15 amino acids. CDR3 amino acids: CASSIPGRAGGELFF. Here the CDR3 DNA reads TGTGCCAGTAGTATTCCAGGGAGGGCCGGCGGGGAGCTGTTTTTT.

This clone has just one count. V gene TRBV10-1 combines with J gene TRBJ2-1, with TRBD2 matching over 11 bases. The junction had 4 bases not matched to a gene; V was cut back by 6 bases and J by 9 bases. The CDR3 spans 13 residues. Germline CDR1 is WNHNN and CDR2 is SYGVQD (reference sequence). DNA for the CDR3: TGCGCCAGCAGGCTAGCGGGAGGCAGTGAGCAGTTCTTC. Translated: CASRLAGGSEQFF.

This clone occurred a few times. The CDR3 loop reads CASSPQGLGQPQHF. DNA for the CDR3: TGTGCCAGCTCACCACAGGGTCTGGGGCAGCCCCAGCATTTT. This chain links TRBV18 with TRBJ1-5; D uncertain. CDR1 is KGHSH and CDR2 is LQKENI in the germline V gene. The V and J ends lost 1 base and 7 bases respectively, with 11 bases between them. The CDR3 has 14 amino acids.

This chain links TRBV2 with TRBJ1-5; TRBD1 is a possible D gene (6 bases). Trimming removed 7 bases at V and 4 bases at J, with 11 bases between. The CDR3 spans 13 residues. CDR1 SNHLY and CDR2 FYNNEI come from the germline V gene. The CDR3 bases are TGTGCCAGCAAACGACAGGCTAATCAGCCCCAGCATTTT. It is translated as CASKRQANQPQHF.